These T cell receptor beta chains were read from a single sample in a study of shared clonotypes between healthy human individuals. Only in-frame clones appear in the TCRdb table, and some are missing; sequencing was by immunoSEQ multiplex PCR. This table holds roughly 2,000,000 clones, around 96% found once. Sequenced material: naive CD8+ T cells sorted from blood. Receptors were obtained from a man aged 18 to 30 in good health. CDR3s include the opening cysteine and the closing phenylalanine or tryptophan. A D gene is named only where the DNA matches it firmly. Size values are once, few and many counts, or a class for expanded clones, and some rows have none.

v_gene	j_gene	d_gene	abundance	CDR3nt	CDR3aa
TRBV5-1	TRBJ1-5	NA	NA	TGCGCCAGCAGCTTGGGCCCCGATCAGCCCCAGCATTTT	CASSLGPDQPQHF
TRBV4-3	TRBJ2-3	TRBD2	NA	TGCGCCAGCAGCCACCTCCTAGCGGGAGAGCTGAATACGCAGTATTTT	CASSHLLAGELNTQYF
TRBV7-9	TRBJ2-3	NA	NA	TGTGCCAGCAGCTTAGGTTGGACACCTTCAGATACGCAGTATTTT	CASSLGWTPSDTQYF
TRBV5-8	TRBJ1-1	TRBD1	NA	TGTGCCAGCAGCTTGAGACAGGGGGGCCCTATGAACACTGAAGCTTTCTTT	CASSLRQGGPMNTEAFF
TRBV13	TRBJ2-7	NA	NA	TGTGCCAGCAGCTTAATGACAGCAACCTACGAGCAGTACTTC	CASSLMTATYEQYF
TRBV5-3	TRBJ2-3	TRBD2	NA	TGTGCCAGAAGCTTCGGTGGGACTAGCGGACGCACAGATACGCAGTATTTT	CARSFGGTSGRTDTQYF
TRBV5-6	TRBJ1-1	NA	NA	TGTGCCAGCAGCGGCTACATGAACACTGAAGCTTTCTTT	CASSGYMNTEAFF
TRBV4-3	TRBJ1-4	TRBD1	NA	TGCGCCAGCAGCCAAGAATTGGGGACAGGAGATGAAAAACTGTTTTTT	CASSQELGTGDEKLFF
TRBV6-5	TRBJ2-2	TRBD2	NA	TGTGCCAGCAGCCCCGTGGGGGGGAACGGGGAGCTGTTTTTT	CASSPVGGNGELFF
TRBV18	TRBJ1-1	TRBD1	NA	TGTGCCAGCTCACGGCCGATGGACAGGGAGGACACTGAAGCTTTCTTT	CASSRPMDREDTEAFF
TRBV7-9	TRBJ2-5	TRBD2	NA	TGTGCCAGCAGTTCCCCATTGGCTAGCGGGGAGACCCAGTACTTC	CASSSPLASGETQYF
TRBV29-1	TRBJ2-7	NA	NA	TGCAGCGTTGAGGAGGGCGGCTACGAGCAGTACTTC	CSVEEGGYEQYF
TRBV27	TRBJ2-7	NA	NA	TGTGCCAGCAGTTCGACCGGGACAATAGAGCAGTACTTC	CASSSTGTIEQYF
TRBV29-1	TRBJ2-1	NA	NA	TGCAGCGTTGAAGATTGGAAGGGGCGGCAAAATGAGCAGTTCTTC	CSVEDWKGRQNEQFF
TRBV5-6	TRBJ2-1	TRBD1	NA	TGTGCCAGCAGCTTGGACGGGACAGTGTTTTCCTACAATGAGCAGTTCTTC	CASSLDGTVFSYNEQFF
TRBV19	TRBJ2-1	TRBD2	few	TGTGCCAGTAGGGCGGCTAGCGGGGGAAGCTCCTACAATGAGCAGTTCTTC	CASRAASGGSSYNEQFF
TRBV5-4	TRBJ2-2	NA	NA	TGTGCCAGCAGCGAACCGGGATCAAACACCGGGGAGCTGTTTTTT	CASSEPGSNTGELFF
TRBV15	TRBJ1-2	TRBD1	NA	TGTGCCACCAGCAGAGGACAGGGGGCGGATGGCTACACCTTC	CATSRGQGADGYTF
TRBV4-3	TRBJ2-3	TRBD2	NA	TGCGCCAGCAGCCAAGCCTTCCCTAGACTAGCGGGAGTAGGGACAGATACGCAGTATTTT	CASSQAFPRLAGVGTDTQYF
TRBV7-2	TRBJ2-1	TRBD2	NA	TGTGCCAGCAGCCAACTAGCGGGGGGCTACAATGAGCAGTTCTTC	CASSQLAGGYNEQFF
TRBV5-6	TRBJ2-1	TRBD2	once	TGTGCCAGCAGCTTGGGACTAGCGGGATTTTGGAGTGAGCAGTTCTTC	CASSLGLAGFWSEQFF
TRBV4-1	TRBJ2-5	NA	NA	TGCGCCAGCAGCCAGAGGAACGGAAAAGAGACCCAGTACTTC	CASSQRNGKETQYF